This T cell receptor (beta chain) was sequenced during a study of T cells after yellow fever vaccination. General observations from the study: The secondary response peaked faster, at day 5 versus 15, but was weaker. Contamination of FACS-sorted repertoires by abundant clonotypes from the bulk population could occur.

This clonotype was recorded at least ten times. No antigen is known for it. Germline V gene lookup returns CDR1 MGHDK and CDR2 SYGVNS. CDR3 size: 14 residues. Between the trimmed V and J ends, which lost 3 bases and 5 bases, there was a span of 13 bases. Production of TCR cDNA was by 5'RACE template switching, which also added a universal primer site and UMIs. TCRdb reanalysed the 5' RACE reads using MiXCR and keeps one entry per CDR3 protein. Of a few hundred thousand distinct CDR3 sequences listed, approximately 4% are singletons. Material: PBMCs, obtained 15 days after the yellow fever booster vaccination. The clonotype originates from a man aged 18 to 29 who received the YFV17D yellow fever vaccine. The chain joins TRBV25-1 to TRBJ2-5; D remains unclear. CDR3 DNA: TGTGCCAGCAGTGACGATCGAAGGCGGGAGACCCAGTACTTC. It encodes CASSDDRRRETQYF.